Given below is one T cell receptor beta chain in context. What it recognizes is unknown. This specimen belongs to a study of siplizumab effects on memory and regulatory T cells. Points from the study as a whole: About 75-97% of proliferating CD4+ or CD8+ clones had no assignable naive or memory phenotype. Researchers could map only a minor fraction of alloreactive clones to unstimulated subsets. The authors did not confirm suppressive function in proliferating Tregs from siplizumab cultures.

Per sample, the assay covered approximately 91,000 TCR templates. The protocol was immunoSEQ multiplex PCR, while the TCRdb copy is restricted to in-frame clones and leaves out a portion. The sample includes approximately 90,000 clones, roughly 94% of them seen just once. The CDR3 runs 15 residues. Trimming pared 5 bases from V and 1 base from J, leaving 15 bases between. In germline, CDR1 is SEHNR, CDR2 FQNEAQ (reference sequence). The receptor was isolated from a human donor in good health. V gene TRBV7-9 combines with J gene TRBJ2-7; a weak D match, TRBD2 (7 bases). The specimen was non-Treg CD4+ T cells sorted from blood. CDR3 bases: TGTGCCAGCAGCCCTTGGGGGGGGGCATCCTACGAGCAGTACTTC. Encoded protein: CASSPWGGASYEQYF.